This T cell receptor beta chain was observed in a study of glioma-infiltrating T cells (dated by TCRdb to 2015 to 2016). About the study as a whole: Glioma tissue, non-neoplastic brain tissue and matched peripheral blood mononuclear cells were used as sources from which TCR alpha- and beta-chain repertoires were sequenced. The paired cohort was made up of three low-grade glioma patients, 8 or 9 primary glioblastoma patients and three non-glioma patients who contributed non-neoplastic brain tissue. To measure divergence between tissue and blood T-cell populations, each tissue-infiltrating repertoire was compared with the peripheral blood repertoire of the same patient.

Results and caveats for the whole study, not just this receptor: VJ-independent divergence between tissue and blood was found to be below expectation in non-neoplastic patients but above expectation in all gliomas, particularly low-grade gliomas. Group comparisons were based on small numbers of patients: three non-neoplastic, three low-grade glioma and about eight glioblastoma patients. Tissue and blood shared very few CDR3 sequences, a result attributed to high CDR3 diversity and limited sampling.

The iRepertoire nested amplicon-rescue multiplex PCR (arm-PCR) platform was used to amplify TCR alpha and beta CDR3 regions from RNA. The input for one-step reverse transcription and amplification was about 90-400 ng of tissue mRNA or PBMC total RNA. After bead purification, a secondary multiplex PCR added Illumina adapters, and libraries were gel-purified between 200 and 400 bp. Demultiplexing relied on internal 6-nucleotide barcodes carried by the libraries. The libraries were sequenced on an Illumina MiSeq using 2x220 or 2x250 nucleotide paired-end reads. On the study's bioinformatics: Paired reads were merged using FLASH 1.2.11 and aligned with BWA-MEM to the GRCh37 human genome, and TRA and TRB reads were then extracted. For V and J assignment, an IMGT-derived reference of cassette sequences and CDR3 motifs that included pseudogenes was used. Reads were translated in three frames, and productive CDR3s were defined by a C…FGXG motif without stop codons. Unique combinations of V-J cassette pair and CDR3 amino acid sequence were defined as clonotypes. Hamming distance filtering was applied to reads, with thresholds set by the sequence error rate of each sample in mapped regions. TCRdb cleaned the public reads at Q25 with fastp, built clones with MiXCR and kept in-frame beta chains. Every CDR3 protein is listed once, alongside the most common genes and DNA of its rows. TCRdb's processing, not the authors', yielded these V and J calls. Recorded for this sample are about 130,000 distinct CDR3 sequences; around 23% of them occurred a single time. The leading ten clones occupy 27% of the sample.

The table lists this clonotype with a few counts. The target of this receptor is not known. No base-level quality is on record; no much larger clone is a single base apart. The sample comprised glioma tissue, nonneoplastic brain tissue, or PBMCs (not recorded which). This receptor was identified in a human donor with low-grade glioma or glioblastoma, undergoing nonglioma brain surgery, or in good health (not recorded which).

The DNA sequence is given as TGTGCCAGCAGTTACCCGAACAGGGGGTCTTGCCCCGTGCTGAACACTGAAGCTTTCTTT. It codes for CASSYPNRGSCPVLNTEAFF. The sequence links TRBV6-7 to TRBJ1-1, with 8 bases matching TRBD1. TRBV6-7 is placed among ORFs of uncertain function. V has 2 bases trimmed and J has 0 bases trimmed; junction bases matching no gene number 17. From the cysteine up to the phenylalanine, the CDR3 has a length of 20 residues. Just CDR3 DNA is preserved here, 60 bases in frame from base 1.